One and the same sample provided the 16 T cell receptor beta chains below, sequenced in a study of shared clonotypes between healthy human individuals. Repertoires were generated with immunoSEQ multiplex PCR, while TCRdb's copy carries only in-frame clones and drops some. The table includes roughly 1,600,000 clones, 98% detected once. Sequences were obtained from naive CD4+ T cells sorted from blood. Subset specified: CD45RA+ positively selected. Every receptor here comes from a man aged 25 to 45 in good health.

This sequence joins TRBV18 and TRBJ1-5, with D possibly matching TRBD1 (6 bases). Germline V gene data show CDR1 as KGHSH and CDR2 as LQKENI. The CDR3 covers 16 residues. V shed 4 bases and J shed 6 bases, with 19 bases lying between them. CDR3 residues: CASSLRSTGTGQPQHF. For the CDR3, the DNA is TGTGCCAGCTCACTACGGTCAACAGGGACGGGTCAGCCCCAGCATTTT.

With respect to this clone: The sample contains more than one DNA sequence encoding this CDR3. The CDR3 protein is CASSSGQGRDEQYF. CDR3 coding DNA: TGTGCCAGCAGCTCTGGACAGGGACGGGACGAGCAGTACTTC. This sequence joins TRBV5-4 and TRBJ2-7; 8 bases match TRBD1. The CDR3 is made up of 14 amino acids. With 3 bases clipped from V and 5 bases from J, the junction kept 7 bases outside the gene matches. Germline CDR1 is SGHNT and CDR2 is YYREEE (reference sequence).

This chain connects TRBV5-4 to TRBJ2-7; D is undetermined. The V and J ends lost 0 bases and 0 bases respectively, with 7 bases between them. CDR3 length equals 14 residues. The V gene's germline CDR1 is SGHNT and CDR2 YYREEE (reference sequence). The CDR3 reads CASSLDPRSYEQYF. The CDR3 nucleotides read TGTGCCAGCAGCTTGGACCCCCGCTCCTACGAGCAGTACTTC. The whole variable domain, filled in from reference TRBV5-4 and TRBJ2-7, reads ETGVTQSPTHLIKTRGQQVTLRCSSQSGHNTVSWYQQALGQGPQFIFQYYREEENGRGNFPPRFSGLQFPNYSSELNVNALELDDSALYLCASSLDPRSYEQYFGPGTRLTVT.

This clone occurred once. The J gene is TRBJ2-7, the V gene TRBV19; 10 bases match TRBD2. Germline CDR1 reads LNHDA; CDR2 reads SQIVND (reference sequence). J lost 7 bases, V lost 3 bases, and 9 bases had no gene match. The CDR3 has 15 residues. CDR3 sequence: CASSISGLASGEQYF. Here the CDR3 DNA reads TGTGCCAGTAGTATCTCGGGACTAGCGTCCGGGGAGCAGTACTTC.

The V gene is TRBV6-6, the J gene TRBJ2-7; D unclear. Germline CDR1 is MNHNY and CDR2 is SVGAGI (reference sequence). The CDR3 sequence is 15 residues long. V gave up 2 bases and J gave up 5 bases, with 16 bases separating them. The CDR3 region is CASSYGLEGINEQYF. CDR3 DNA sequence: TGTGCCAGCAGTTACGGTCTAGAAGGGATCAACGAGCAGTACTTC.

The rearrangement joins TRBV25-1 to TRBJ1-2; a weak D match, TRBD1 (6 bases). Germline values: CDR1 MGHDK, CDR2 SYGVNS. This CDR3 is 14 amino acids long. The ends were cut back, 6 bases at V and 8 bases at J, with 19 bases in the middle. The CDR3 here is CASSAVGGEGGYTF. Written as DNA, the CDR3 is TGTGCCAGCAGCGCCGTGGGGGGCGAAGGCGGCTACACCTTC.

Here the CDR3 DNA reads TGTGCCAGCAAAACTAGCGGGAGGGCCTACGAGCAGTACTTC. Translated: CASKTSGRAYEQYF. The rearrangement uses TRBV6-1 and TRBJ2-7, with 13 bases that match TRBD2. Per germline, CDR1 MNHNS and CDR2 SASEGT. Losses at the gene ends were 7 bases for V and 2 bases for J; bases not matched to a gene: 2. The CDR3 loop spans 14 amino acids.

The chain combines TRBV11-2 with TRBJ1-2; tentatively, D is TRBD1 (6 bases). This CDR3 region has 14 residues. Germline CDR1 and CDR2: SGHAT and FQNNGV. Trimming removed 0 bases at V and 8 bases at J, with 13 bases between. The CDR3 spells CASSLELSGVGYTF. The CDR3 bases are TGTGCCAGCAGCTTAGAATTGTCAGGGGTCGGCTACACCTTC.

The chain links TRBV7-9 to TRBJ2-1, with 11 positions matching TRBD2. The CDR3 is 15 amino acids. Germline trimming cut 7 bases from V and 6 bases from J; bases unmatched to any gene: 8. Germline CDR1 reads SEHNR; CDR2 reads FQNEAQ (reference sequence). The DNA of the CDR3 is TGTGCCAGCACTTTGTCCGGGACTAGCGGCAATGAGCAGTTCTTC. Its protein product is CASTLSGTSGNEQFF.

The genes are TRBV29-1 and TRBJ2-2, with D perhaps matching TRBD1 (5 bases). CDR1 is SQVTM, CDR2 ANQGSEA, per germline. The CDR3 length is 14 residues. With 8 bases removed from V and 0 bases from J, the gap between germline ends came to 13 bases. The CDR3 DNA is TGCAGCTTCTCGGACAACGCGAACACCGGGGAGCTGTTTTTT. Translation gives CSFSDNANTGELFF.

V is TRBV6-5 and J is TRBJ1-3; no clear D gene. The CDR3 has 15 amino acids. Between the trimmed V and J ends, which lost 0 bases and 11 bases, there was a span of 17 bases. Germline CDR1 reads MNHEY; CDR2 reads SVGAGI. The CDR3 nucleotides are TGTGCCAGCAGTTACTCCGTACAGACACCACGCGCCATATATTTT. Translation: CASSYSVQTPRAIYF.

The chain employs TRBV7-8 and TRBJ1-5; D unresolved. Trimming stripped 1 base from V and 1 base from J, with 11 bases between. The CDR3 totals 16 residues. Germline CDR1 SGHVS, CDR2 FQNEAQ. The CDR3 spells CASSLVAGPSNQPQHF. CDR3 coding DNA: TGTGCCAGCAGCTTAGTGGCAGGACCGAGCAATCAGCCCCAGCATTTT.

The V gene is TRBV18, the J gene TRBJ2-2; 8 bases agree with TRBD2. The germline gives CDR1 KGHSH, CDR2 LQKENI. There are 16 residues in the CDR3. V dropped 1 base and J dropped 6; count of bases not matched to a gene: 7. The CDR3 here is CASSPLSGIKAGELFF. The CDR3 DNA follows: TGTGCCAGCTCACCACTTAGCGGGATAAAGGCCGGGGAGCTGTTTTTT. The full variable domain, in which reference TRBV18 and TRBJ2-2 provide the parts outside the CDR3, is NAGVMQNPRHLVRRRGQEARLRCSPMKGHSHVYWYRQLPEEGLKFMVYLQKENIIDESGMPKERFSAEFPKEGPSILRIQQVVRGDSAAYFCASSPLSGIKAGELFFGEGSRLTVL.

V is TRBV19 and J is TRBJ1-4; 7 nucleotides match TRBD1. Trimming took 7 bases from V and 10 from J; bases not matched to a gene: 9. CDR3 length: 13 amino acids. Looked up from germline, CDR1 is LNHDA and CDR2 is SQIVND (reference sequence). DNA for the CDR3: TGTGCCAGTACCCCCGACAGGGTTCGAAAACTGTTTTTT. Translating gives CASTPDRVRKLFF.

In its sample, this clone was seen once. V is TRBV5-1 and J is TRBJ2-1; 9 bases agree with TRBD2. Germline CDR1 and CDR2: SGHRS and YFSETQ. The V gene end was trimmed by 4 bases and the J gene end by 9 bases; junction bases not matched to a gene: 11. The CDR3 is 15 amino acids. In nucleotides, the CDR3 is TGCGCCAGCAGCCTAAGATTAGCGGGAGTGGTTGAGCAGTTCTTC. Protein sequence: CASSLRLAGVVEQFF. The entire variable domain, with the rest obtained from reference TRBV5-1 and TRBJ2-1, is as follows: KAGVTQTPRYLIKTRGQQVTLSCSPISGHRSVSWYQQTPGQGLQFLFEYFSETQRNKGNFPGRFSGRQFSNSRSEMNVSTLELGDSALYLCASSLRLAGVVEQFFGPGTRLTVL.

The count of this clone is one. The chain uses TRBV5-1 and TRBJ2-2, with 8 bases aligning to TRBD1. There are 16 residues in the CDR3. Germline trimming cut 2 bases from V and 3 bases from J; bases unmatched to any gene: 6. Germline V gene sequence: CDR1 SGHRS, CDR2 YFSETQ. Here the CDR3 DNA reads TGCGCCAGCAGCTTAGGATGGGACAGGTACACCGGGGAGCTGTTTTTT. Encoded protein: CASSLGWDRYTGELFF.